These 23 T cell receptor beta chains were all obtained from the same sample, sequenced in a study of neoadjuvant anti-PD-1 for oral cavity cancer. Time point here: after neoadjuvant nivolumab, at surgical resection. Libraries were prepared by immunoSEQ multiplex PCR; TCRdb keeps only in-frame clonotypes and omits some of them. The sample includes around 13,000 clones, 75% to 85% seen only once; the top ten take around 2.2%. Sequenced material: PBMCs, taken after nivolumab (anti-PD-1) treatment. Receptors originate from a person aged 35-80 years with oral cavity squamous cell carcinoma.

The chain links TRBV14 to TRBJ1-1, with a tentative D call TRBD1 (6 bases). The CDR3 has 12 amino acids. Germline V gene lookup returns CDR1 SGHDN and CDR2 FVKESK. V lost 6 bases, J lost 8 bases, and 13 bases lay in between. This CDR3 reads CASRYGQQEAFF. The CDR3 bases are TGTGCCAGCAGATATGGACAGCAAGAAGCTTTCTTT.

The CDR3 nucleotides read TGTGCCAGCAGCTTAACCTCAAGCGGGAGGAGCAATGAGCAGTTCTTC. Residues: CASSLTSSGRSNEQFF. The genes are TRBV7-8 and TRBJ2-1, with 9 bases identical to TRBD2. V shed 2 bases, J shed 6 bases, and the junction held 8 bases outside the gene matches. This CDR3 has 16 amino acids. Germline V lookup: CDR1 SGHVS, CDR2 FQNEAQ.

This clone came up a few times. The chain joins TRBV28 to TRBJ1-2; D might be TRBD1 (6 bases). Germline lookup yields CDR1 MDHEN and CDR2 SYDVKM. The CDR3 sequence is 12 residues long. V gave up 7 bases and J gave up 4 bases, with 10 bases separating them. CDR3: CASTTGSYGYTF. Written as DNA, the CDR3 is TGTGCCAGCACCACAGGGAGCTATGGCTACACCTTC.

V gene TRBV2 combines with J gene TRBJ1-2; D uncertain. CDR3 length: 13 residues. Germline loops: CDR1 SNHLY, CDR2 FYNNEI. The V gene lost 3 bases and the J gene lost 4 bases, with 9 bases spanning the gap. CDR3: CASSDGNSYGYTF. The CDR3 nucleotides are TGTGCCAGCAGTGATGGGAACTCCTATGGCTACACCTTC.

The chain couples TRBV4-1 to TRBJ1-1, with D unresolved. The CDR3 sequence is 16 residues long. Germline assignment: CDR1 MGHRA and CDR2 YSYEKL. The V and J ends lost 1 base and 1 base respectively, with 13 bases between them. CDR3 in amino acids: CASSQGTVGSNTEAFF. Here the CDR3 DNA reads TGCGCCAGCAGCCAAGGGACGGTTGGTTCGAACACTGAAGCTTTCTTT.

This clone was seen a handful of times. The chain is built from TRBV5-4 and TRBJ2-7, with D perhaps matching TRBD1 (5 bases). The CDR3 totals 12 residues. CDR1 and CDR2 from the germline V gene are SGHNT and YYREEE (reference sequence). V gave up 0 bases and J gave up 6 bases, with 7 bases separating them. CDR3 DNA: TGTGCCAGCAGCTTGGTGGACACCGAGCAGTACTTC. It codes for CASSLVDTEQYF.

The CDR3 DNA reads TGTGCCAGCAGCTTAGTCGGGGGCGAAGGGGGCTACACCTTC. It encodes CASSLVGGEGGYTF. V is TRBV7-9 and J is TRBJ1-2; D might be TRBD1 (6 bases). V lost 1 base and J lost 8, with 14 bases in between. The CDR3 contains 14 residues. Germline CDR1 and CDR2: SEHNR and FQNEAQ (reference sequence).

J is TRBJ1-3 and V is TRBV5-6, with 7 bases lining up with TRBD1. The V gene end was trimmed by 1 base and the J gene end by 8 bases; junction bases not matched to a gene: 6. Germline CDR1 reads SGHDT; CDR2 reads YYEEEE. CDR3 length: 14 amino acids. CDR3 coding DNA: TGTGCCAGCAGCTTGCCGGGACAGTCGGACACCATATATTTT. It codes for CASSLPGQSDTIYF.

This chain joins TRBV9 and TRBJ2-7, with a possible D match to TRBD2 (6 bases). This CDR3 has 14 residues. V was cut by 0 bases and J by 6 bases, with 13 bases left in between. CDR1 and CDR2 from the germline V gene are SGDLS and YYNGEE. In DNA form, the CDR3 reads TGTGCCAGCAGCGTAGTCCCTCTAGCGTTCGAGCAGTACTTC. This sequence encodes CASSVVPLAFEQYF. Together with reference TRBV9 and TRBJ2-7, the CDR3 gives the full variable domain: DSGVTQTPKHLITATGQRVTLRCSPRSGDLSVYWYQQSLDQGLQFLIQYYNGEERAKGNILERFSAQQFPDLHSELNLSSLELGDSALYFCASSVVPLAFEQYFGPGTRLTVT.

The chain employs TRBV9 and TRBJ2-1; TRBD1 agrees at 8 bases. This CDR3 has 15 residues. The germline V gene has CDR1 SGDLS and CDR2 YYNGEE. V lost 4 bases, J lost 5 bases, and 8 bases stayed unmatched. The CDR3: CASSRRTGSNNEQFF. In nucleotides, the CDR3 is TGTGCCAGCAGCCGTAGGACAGGGAGTAACAATGAGCAGTTCTTC.

This clone was found once. The V gene is TRBV4-2, the J gene TRBJ2-5; 7 bases are shared with TRBD1. The ends lost 3 bases at V and 2 bases at J; junction bases unmatched: 6. The CDR3 is 15 amino acids. Germline lookup yields CDR1 LGHNA and CDR2 YNFKEQ. CDR3 region: CASSQARDRQETQYF. As DNA, the CDR3 is TGTGCCAGCAGCCAGGCCCGGGACAGACAAGAGACCCAGTACTTC.

This chain joins TRBV6-1 and TRBJ2-1; 10 bases align to TRBD2. Trimming took 5 bases from V and 8 from J; bases not matched to a gene: 6. CDR3 length equals 14 residues. The germline CDR1 and CDR2 sequences are MNHNS and SASEGT. CDR3 sequence (DNA): TGTGCCAGCAGTAATAGCGGGAGGTCCGATGAGCAGTTCTTC. It is translated as CASSNSGRSDEQFF.

The V gene is TRBV28, the J gene TRBJ1-2, with D maybe TRBD1 (5 bases). The CDR3 length is 15 residues. Germline lookup yields CDR1 MDHEN and CDR2 SYDVKM. V was cut by 10 bases and J by 1 base, with 19 bases left in between. The CDR3 sequence: CATTTPTGRNYGYTF. CDR3 nucleotides: TGTGCCACCACAACCCCCACGGGACGTAACTATGGCTACACCTTC.

There are a few counts of this clone. The rearrangement links TRBV2 to TRBJ2-4, with D possibly matching TRBD1 (6 bases). Germline V gene sequence: CDR1 SNHLY, CDR2 FYNNEI. The CDR3 covers 16 residues. Trimming shortened V by 7 bases and J by 2 bases, and 18 bases separated the two germline ends. CDR3 DNA: TGTGCCAGCACCAACGACCCACAGGGCACCAAAAACATTCAGTACTTC. Its protein product is CASTNDPQGTKNIQYF.

The chain joins TRBV9 to TRBJ2-2; TRBD2 matches 7 bases. The germline CDR1 and CDR2 sequences are SGDLS and YYNGEE. Trimming removed 0 bases from V and 6 bases from J; junction bases left unmatched: 5. The CDR3 is 15 amino acids. The CDR3 region has the DNA TGTGCCAGCAGCGTAGGCGGGAGCGGGCCCGGGGAGCTGTTTTTT. Translated: CASSVGGSGPGELFF.

The chain joins TRBV6-1 to TRBJ2-2; TRBD1 matches 7 bases. Germline loops: CDR1 MNHNS, CDR2 SASEGT. The trim removed 10 bases at V and 0 bases at J, leaving 5 bases unmatched. The CDR3 has 14 residues. CDR3 DNA: TGTGCCACCTTGGGGACAGCGAACACCGGGGAGCTGTTTTTT. Residues: CATLGTANTGELFF.

The chain has TRBV30 and TRBJ2-1; D ambiguous. Germline values: CDR1 GTSNPN, CDR2 SVGIG (reference sequence). This CDR3 region has 12 residues. Trimming left V 3 bases short and J 11 bases short, with 14 bases between. The CDR3, as DNA: TGTGCCTGGAGCAACTCTAGAGCTCAGCAGTTCTTC. Its translation is CAWSNSRAQQFF.

The genes are TRBV5-6 and TRBJ2-7; TRBD1 matches 8 bases. J lost 6 bases, V lost 4 bases, and 9 bases had no gene match. This CDR3 has 14 amino acids. From germline, CDR1 is SGHDT and CDR2 YYEEEE. DNA of the CDR3: TGTGCCAGCAGCCTGCCGGGACAGGAGATCGAGCAGTACTTC. Translation: CASSLPGQEIEQYF.

The CDR3 sequence: CASSLEVTATNEKLFF. CDR3 nucleotides: TGCGCCAGCAGCTTGGAGGTCACCGCAACTAATGAAAAACTGTTTTTT. The V and J genes are TRBV5-1 and TRBJ1-4; D call uncertain. This CDR3 contains 16 residues. V lost 0 bases, J lost 0 bases, and 9 bases lay in between. Germline lookup yields CDR1 SGHRS and CDR2 YFSETQ.

This chain connects TRBV7-8 to TRBJ1-1; D is perhaps TRBD1 (6 bases). The V gene's germline CDR1 is SGHVS and CDR2 FQNEAQ. The CDR3 contains 17 residues. V was pared by 5 bases and J by 9 bases, with 28 bases between. In DNA, the CDR3 is TGTGCCAGCAGCGAGCCCCGCAGGGGCTCTCGGTGGATTAAAGCTTTCTTT. Amino acids: CASSEPRRGSRWIKAFF.

V and J are TRBV6-1 and TRBJ1-5; D not resolved. Trimming shortened V by 8 bases and J by 0 bases, and 8 bases separated the two germline ends. The V gene's germline CDR1 is MNHNS and CDR2 SASEGT. The length of the CDR3 is 13 residues. The CDR3 DNA is TGTGCCAGCGAGGTAAATAGCAATCAGCCCCAGCATTTT. Amino acid sequence: CASEVNSNQPQHF.

The rearrangement joins TRBV14 to TRBJ1-1; 7 nucleotides match TRBD1. Trimming removed 5 bases from V and 4 bases from J; junction bases left unmatched: 13. The CDR3 is made up of 16 amino acids. Germline-derived CDR1 and CDR2 are SGHDN and FVKESK. CDR3 sequence reads: CASSRGFWQGGTEAFF. DNA of the CDR3: TGTGCCAGCAGCAGGGGATTTTGGCAGGGGGGCACTGAAGCTTTCTTT.

The chain combines TRBV7-9 with TRBJ1-5; the D is unclear. The CDR3 contains 15 residues. CDR1 and CDR2 from the germline V gene are SEHNR and FQNEAQ (reference sequence). V dropped 2 bases and J dropped 2 bases, with 10 bases sitting between them. The CDR3 coding sequence is TGTGCCAGCAGCTTATCGGGTTTGGGCAATCAGCCCCAGCATTTT. Its translation: CASSLSGLGNQPQHF.